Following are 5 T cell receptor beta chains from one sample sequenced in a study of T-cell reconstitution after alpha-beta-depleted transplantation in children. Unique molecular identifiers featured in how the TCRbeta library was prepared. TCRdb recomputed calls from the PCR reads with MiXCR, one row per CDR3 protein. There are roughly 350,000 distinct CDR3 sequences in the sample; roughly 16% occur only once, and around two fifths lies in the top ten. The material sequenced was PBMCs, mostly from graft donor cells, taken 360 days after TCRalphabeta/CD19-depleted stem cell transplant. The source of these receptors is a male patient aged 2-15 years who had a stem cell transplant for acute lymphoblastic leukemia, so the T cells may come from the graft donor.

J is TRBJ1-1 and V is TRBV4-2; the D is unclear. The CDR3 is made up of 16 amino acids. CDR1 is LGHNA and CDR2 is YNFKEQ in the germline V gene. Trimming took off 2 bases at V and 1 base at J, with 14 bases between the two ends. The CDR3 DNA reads TGTGCCAGCAGCCAAACTAGACTCCTTTCGAACACTGAAGCTTTCTTT. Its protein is CASSQTRLLSNTEAFF.

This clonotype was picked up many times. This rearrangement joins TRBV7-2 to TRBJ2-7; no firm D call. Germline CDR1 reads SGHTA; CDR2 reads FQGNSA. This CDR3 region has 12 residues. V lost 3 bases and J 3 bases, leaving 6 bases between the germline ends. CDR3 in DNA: TGTGCCAGCAGCTTCAACAACTACGAGCAGTACTTC. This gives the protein CASSFNNYEQYF.

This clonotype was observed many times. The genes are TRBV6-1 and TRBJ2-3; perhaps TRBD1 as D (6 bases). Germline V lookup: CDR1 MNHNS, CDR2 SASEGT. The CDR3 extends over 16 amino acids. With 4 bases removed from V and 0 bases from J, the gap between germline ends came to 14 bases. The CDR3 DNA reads TGTGCCAGCAGTGCAACTGGACAGCTCAGCACAGATACGCAGTATTTT. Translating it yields CASSATGQLSTDTQYF.

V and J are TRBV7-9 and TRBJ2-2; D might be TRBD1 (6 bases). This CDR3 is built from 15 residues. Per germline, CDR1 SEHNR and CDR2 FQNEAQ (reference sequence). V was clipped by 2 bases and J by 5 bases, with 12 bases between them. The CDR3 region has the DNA TGTGCCAGCAGCTTAAACCCCCAGGGGACCGGGGAGCTGTTTTTT. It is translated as CASSLNPQGTGELFF.

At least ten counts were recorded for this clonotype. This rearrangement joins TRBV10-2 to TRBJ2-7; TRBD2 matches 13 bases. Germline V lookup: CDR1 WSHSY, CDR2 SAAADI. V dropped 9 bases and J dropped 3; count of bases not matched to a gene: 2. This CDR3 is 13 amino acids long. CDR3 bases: TGCGCCAGTGGGACTAGCGGGGTCTACGAGCAGTACTTC. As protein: CASGTSGVYEQYF.